This T cell receptor (beta chain) was identified in a study of regulatory T cells in long-lasting Graves disease. Findings and limits, study-wide: It was in persistent disease that TRBV28, TRBJ1-2 and TRBJ2-5 were favored.

The TCR beta library used iRepertoire HTBI primers with Arm-PCR amplification of CDR3. MiXCR, applied by TCRdb to the multiplex PCR reads, yields one record per CDR3 protein. There are fewer than 550,000 distinct CDR3 sequences in the sample; roughly 15% occur only once, and about 25% lies in the top ten. Time point of the sample: newly diagnosed GD, antithyroid drugs for less than 3 months. RNA from PBMCs was the source of the TCR library. Germline V gene lookup returns CDR1 ENHRY and CDR2 SYGVKD. CDR3 length: 13 amino acids. The ends lost 8 bases at V and 1 base at J; junction bases unmatched: 2. This clonotype was seen ten or more times. What it binds is unknown. These data were also reused for a study on T cells in Graves' hyperthyroidism and ophthalmopathy. Turning to that study: Hyperthyroidism, newly diagnosed and lasting under 2 months, affected patients aged 18 to 65. Thyroid ultrasound and orbital computed tomography, with clinical symptoms and serum thyroxine and TRAb, informed diagnoses.

The sequence was obtained from a woman aged 35-65 years with Graves disease. The gene calls are TRBV10-3 and TRBJ1-1, with 9 bases identical to TRBD1. The material was peripheral blood mononuclear cells (PBMCs), obtained at new diagnosis, from a patient treated with antithyroid drugs. The CDR3 region is CAIRTGENTEAFF. DNA of the CDR3: TGTGCCATCCGGACAGGGGAGAACACTGAAGCTTTCTTT.